Listed here are 14 T cell receptor beta chains from one sample, sequenced in a study of T cells in Graves' hyperthyroidism and ophthalmopathy. The source material, RNA transcripts, was used to amplify TCR beta CDR3 regions. TCR CDR3 regions were first amplified by RT-PCR with HTBI primers. TCRdb fed the multiplex PCR reads into MiXCR, producing one record per CDR3 protein. The table shows under 350,000 distinct CDR3 sequences, with 21% occurring only once. The sample consisted of blood. All receptors come from a woman aged 50 to 60 with Graves' hyperthyroidism.

The table lists this clonotype with many counts. The chain's CDR3 is CASSHRALYGYTF. CDR3 sequence (DNA): TGCGCCAGCAGCCACAGGGCTCTCTATGGCTACACCTTC. The chain is built from TRBV4-1 and TRBJ1-2; D possibly corresponds to TRBD1 (5 bases). The ends were cut back, 3 bases at V and 4 bases at J, with 9 bases in the middle. The CDR3 runs 13 residues. Per germline, CDR1 MGHRA and CDR2 YSYEKL.

This clonotype has ten or more counts. V is TRBV12-3 or TRBV12-4 and J is TRBJ2-2; 14 bases match TRBD2. CDR3 size: 19 residues. Losses at the gene ends were 2 bases for V and 1 base for J; bases not matched to a gene: 6. The CDR3 DNA reads as TGTGCCAGCAGTTTAAAAACGGGACTAGCGGGAGTGAACACCGGGGAGCTGTTTTTT. Encoded protein: CASSLKTGLAGVNTGELFF.

The V call is TRBV27, the J call TRBJ2-6, with D uncertain. The germline CDR1 and CDR2 sequences are MNHEY and SMNVEV (reference sequence). This CDR3 comprises 14 residues. Trimming removed 5 bases from V and 0 bases from J, with 5 bases in between. CDR3 protein: CASSAFSGANVLTF. In DNA, the CDR3 is TGTGCCAGCAGTGCGTTCTCTGGGGCCAACGTCCTGACTTTC.

As concerns this clonotype: At one end, the junction sequence differs from germline, possibly due to a read error. The genes are TRBV2 and TRBJ2-7, with D maybe TRBD2 (6 bases). Germline CDR1 SNHLY, CDR2 FYNNEI. This CDR3 has 11 amino acids. CDR3 bases: TGTGCCAGCAGTACGGACTACGGGCAGTACTTC. Encoded protein: CASSTDYGQYF.

This chain joins TRBV12-3 or TRBV12-4 and TRBJ1-2, with 8 positions matching TRBD1. The V and J ends lost 7 bases and 5 bases, in that order; junction bases with no gene match: 15. The CDR3 covers 16 residues. DNA of the CDR3: TGTGCCAGCAAAACCCCGGGACAGGCACCCATTTATGGCTACACCTTC. Translation gives CASKTPGQAPIYGYTF.

The chain couples TRBV5-1 to TRBJ2-2; the D is unclear. V gave up 0 bases and J gave up 1 base, with 10 bases separating them. The CDR3 consists of 16 residues. Looked up from germline, CDR1 is SGHRS and CDR2 is YFSETQ. The CDR3 region has the DNA TGCGCCAGCAGCTTGGTCCCCCGAGGGAACACCGGGGAGCTGTTTTTT. Its translation: CASSLVPRGNTGELFF.

Ten or more counts support this clonotype. The J gene is TRBJ2-5, the V gene TRBV7-8; D remains ambiguous. The CDR3 is 13 amino acids. Trimming removed 3 bases at V and 5 bases at J, with 10 bases between. The germline V gene encodes CDR1 SGHVS and CDR2 FQNEAQ. CDR3 protein: CASSFSLGETQYF. CDR3 in DNA: TGTGCCAGCAGCTTTAGTTTGGGCGAGACCCAGTACTTC.

The rearrangement links TRBV20-1 to TRBJ2-1; D perhaps matches TRBD2 (5 bases). Germline CDR1 and CDR2: DFQATT and SNEGSKA (reference sequence). The CDR3 spans 15 residues. Deletions cut 6 bases from V and 4 bases from J, with 19 bases between. DNA of the CDR3: TGCAGTGCAACCTCGCCTGAGCCGGGATACAATGAGCAGTTCTTC. Residues: CSATSPEPGYNEQFF.

The chain couples TRBV18 to TRBJ2-3; D is uncertain. V lost 3 bases, J lost 4 bases, and 8 bases lay in between. The CDR3 contains 13 residues. CDR1 and CDR2 from the germline V gene are KGHSH and LQKENI. The DNA of the CDR3 is TGTGCCAGCTCACCGACTCTAGCAGATACGCAGTATTTT. Amino acids: CASSPTLADTQYF.

There are a few counts of this clonotype. V usage is TRBV6-1 and J usage is TRBJ2-7, with D maybe TRBD1 (7 bases). This CDR3 region has 15 residues. V lost 8 bases to trimming and J lost 1 base, with 18 bases between them. Per the germline V gene, CDR1 is MNHNS and CDR2 is SASEGT. CDR3 nucleotides: TGTGCCAGCCGCCGCCAGGGGGGAAGATCCTACGAGCAGTACTTC. As protein: CASRRQGGRSYEQYF.

This rearrangement joins TRBV20-1 to TRBJ2-7, with a weak D call TRBD2 (5 bases). The CDR3 covers 17 residues. In germline, CDR1 is DFQATT, CDR2 SNEGSKA (reference sequence). Trimming took off 6 bases at V and 1 base at J, with 25 bases between the two ends. For the CDR3, the DNA is TGCAGTGCCCGAGGGTCGGCGGGCACCCCGGGGTCCTACGAGCAGTACTTC. Translating gives CSARGSAGTPGSYEQYF.

This clonotype has a handful of counts. V gene TRBV4-1 combines with J gene TRBJ1-3, with 9 bases lining up with TRBD1. V dropped 5 bases and J dropped 3; count of bases not matched to a gene: 8. Germline V gene sequence: CDR1 MGHRA, CDR2 YSYEKL. This CDR3 contains 16 residues. CDR3 region: CASSKVTGGFGNTIYF. DNA of the CDR3: TGCGCCAGCAGCAAAGTCACAGGGGGCTTTGGAAACACCATATATTTT.

The V and J genes are TRBV9 and TRBJ2-2, with 7 bases fitting TRBD2. The CDR3 is made up of 15 amino acids. V shed 3 bases, J shed 5 bases, and the junction held 7 bases outside the gene matches. The germline gives CDR1 SGDLS, CDR2 YYNGEE. CDR3 bases: TGTGCCAGCAGCGCCCAGGGCGGGAGTACCGGGGAGCTGTTTTTT. It is translated as CASSAQGGSTGELFF.

In this sample, this clonotype turned up many times. The chain recombines TRBV28 with TRBJ2-3, with a tentative D call TRBD1 (5 bases). The germline CDR1 and CDR2 sequences are MDHEN and SYDVKM. The V gene lost 5 bases and the J gene lost 2 bases, with 17 bases spanning the gap. This CDR3 spans 16 amino acids. CDR3 sequence: CASSQKGRRSTDTQYF. The DNA for the CDR3 is TGTGCCAGCAGTCAAAAGGGGCGCAGATCCACAGATACGCAGTATTTT.